Following are 22 T cell receptor beta chains from one sample sequenced in a study of T cell repertoires in cytomegalovirus infection. Via MiXCR, TCRdb re-called the reads, giving one row per CDR3 protein. Among 75,000 to 100,000 distinct CDR3 sequences listed, about half were seen once. Their cognate antigens are unknown. Sequenced material: CD8+ T cells from cultured PBMCs, taken from culture after CMV antigen stimulation. These receptors were obtained from a human donor in good health (CMV status not recorded). Some clones in this sample may be carry-over from other donors' samples.

In this sample, this clonotype turned up a few times. The chain carries TRBV11-2 and TRBJ2-3; the match to TRBD2 covers 9 bases. The CDR3 is made up of 16 amino acids. CDR1 SGHAT and CDR2 FQNNGV come from the germline V gene. V trimming: 1 base; J trimming: 1 base; junction bases outside the gene matches: 3. CDR3: CASSLVSGGRTDTQYF. CDR3 sequence (DNA): TGTGCCAGCAGCTTAGTTAGCGGGGGACGCACAGATACGCAGTATTTT.

The J gene is TRBJ1-4, the V gene TRBV6-1; unclear D gene. The CDR3 runs to 15 residues. From germline, CDR1 is MNHNS and CDR2 SASEGT. V gave up 2 bases and J gave up 8 bases, with 15 bases separating them. CDR3 amino acids: CASSERWRGREKLFF. In DNA form, the CDR3 reads TGTGCCAGCAGTGAAAGGTGGCGGGGTAGAGAAAAACTGTTTTTT.

This chain uses TRBV6-2 or TRBV6-3 with TRBJ1-5, with 9 bases that match TRBD1. CDR1 and CDR2 from the germline V gene are MNHEY and SVGEGT. After removal of 4 bases from V and 9 bases from J, the junction contained 7 bases not matched to a gene. This CDR3 contains 14 residues. CDR3 DNA sequence: TGTGCCAGCAGTTCCACAGGGGGCCAATGGCCCCAGCATTTT. Translated, it gives CASSSTGGQWPQHF.

J is TRBJ1-5 and V is TRBV7-8; D unclear. CDR3 length equals 13 residues. CDR1 and CDR2 (germline): SGHVS, FQNEAQ. Trimming took off 6 bases at V and 4 bases at J, with 10 bases between the two ends. DNA for the CDR3: TGTGCCAGCAGTTCGGACGGAAATCAGCCCCAGCATTTT. This gives the protein CASSSDGNQPQHF. Looking up the rest from reference TRBV7-8 and TRBJ1-5 gives the full variable domain: GAGVSQSPRYKVAKRGQDVALRCDPISGHVSLFWYQQALGQGPEFLTYFQNEAQLDKSGLPSDRFFAERPEGSVSTLKIQRTQQEDSAVYLCASSSDGNQPQHFGDGTRLSIL.

A few counts support this clonotype. The genes are TRBV6-6 and TRBJ1-5; 11 bases are a match to TRBD1. V dropped 4 bases and J dropped 7; count of bases not matched to a gene: 12. There are 17 residues in the CDR3. Looked up from germline, CDR1 is MNHNY and CDR2 is SVGAGI (reference sequence). The CDR3 spells CASSFRTGTGGRQPQHF. CDR3 DNA: TGTGCCAGCAGTTTTCGCACCGGGACAGGGGGGAGGCAGCCCCAGCATTTT.

A single count supports this clonotype. The chain recombines TRBV28 with TRBJ2-3, with 7 bases fitting TRBD2. The CDR3 length is 16 residues. Germline CDR1 and CDR2: MDHEN and SYDVKM. V gave up 2 bases and J gave up 1 base; unmatched junction bases: 6. In nucleotides, the CDR3 is TGTGCCAGCAGTTTAGGCCTAGCGGAAGGCACAGATACGCAGTATTTT. Protein: CASSLGLAEGTDTQYF.

The table lists this clonotype with a few counts. The chain couples TRBV7-6 to TRBJ2-1, with TRBD1 identical over 9 bases. V lost 5 bases to trimming and J lost 8 bases; unmatched junction nucleotides: 7. The CDR3 covers 14 residues. Germline V gene lookup returns CDR1 SGHVS and CDR2 FNYEAQ. CDR3 coding DNA: TGTGCCAGCAGCCCAGGACAGGGGCGGGATGAGCAGTTCTTC. It is translated as CASSPGQGRDEQFF.

The CDR3 bases are TGTGCCAGCAGCCCCCACCCCTACGAGCAGTACTTC. Protein product: CASSPHPYEQYF. The V call is TRBV7-3, the J call TRBJ2-7; no firm D call. CDR1 and CDR2 (germline): SGHTA, FQGTGA. The CDR3 extends over 12 amino acids. The ends were cut back, 5 bases at V and 2 bases at J, with 7 bases in the middle.

The sample holds a few counts of this clonotype. This chain connects TRBV5-5 to TRBJ2-2, with D hard to call. This CDR3 contains 14 residues. Germline-derived CDR1 and CDR2 are SGHKS and YYEKEE (reference sequence). V shed 2 bases and J shed 2 bases, with 7 bases lying between them. CDR3 loop: CASSLGINTGELFF. The CDR3 DNA sequence: TGTGCCAGCAGCTTAGGCATTAACACCGGGGAGCTGTTTTTT.

The chain uses TRBV7-7 and TRBJ2-7; 9 positions agree with TRBD1. The CDR3 spans 16 residues. V lost 5 bases, J lost 4 bases, and 12 bases stayed unmatched. In germline, CDR1 is SSHAT, CDR2 FNYEAQ (reference sequence). CDR3 coding DNA: TGTGCCAGCAGCACTAGGTACAGGGGGCTCGGGTACGAGCAGTACTTC. As protein: CASSTRYRGLGYEQYF.

The V and J genes are TRBV11-2 and TRBJ2-7, with 10 bases identical to TRBD1. The length of the CDR3 is 13 residues. Trimming at V came to 6 bases and at J to 5 bases, leaving 4 bases not matched to a gene. Per the germline V gene, CDR1 is SGHAT and CDR2 is FQNNGV. CDR3 region: CASRTGGAHEQYF. Here the CDR3 DNA reads TGTGCCAGCAGGACAGGGGGCGCCCACGAGCAGTACTTC.

V is TRBV11-2 and J is TRBJ2-5; D remains ambiguous. Trimming pared 0 bases from V and 5 bases from J, leaving 13 bases between. This CDR3 is built from 15 residues. Germline V CDR1 and CDR2: SGHAT, FQNNGV. The CDR3 sequence is CASSLDDGEVETQYF. CDR3 DNA sequence: TGTGCCAGCAGCTTAGACGATGGAGAAGTTGAGACCCAGTACTTC.

The rearrangement uses TRBV7-2 and TRBJ1-3, with 7 positions matching TRBD1. The length of the CDR3 is 19 residues. Trimming cost V 1 base and J 6 bases; bases outside gene matches: 18. Germline V CDR1 and CDR2: SGHTA, FQGNSA. The CDR3 sequence: CASSLVHPSDDRDTNTIYF. The CDR3 DNA sequence: TGTGCCAGCAGCTTAGTGCACCCGTCGGATGACAGGGATACAAACACCATATATTTT.

The DNA for the CDR3 is TGTGCCAGCAGTGCGCCCGGCACCGGGGAGCTGTTTTTT. It specifies CASSAPGTGELFF. This sequence joins TRBV25-1 and TRBJ2-2; D is unclear. The CDR3 loop spans 13 amino acids. The V gene's germline CDR1 is MGHDK and CDR2 SYGVNS. V was trimmed by 4 bases and J by 4 bases, leaving 7 bases between them.

This clonotype appeared a few times. This chain links TRBV19 with TRBJ1-2, with no clear D. The CDR3 is made up of 17 amino acids. The germline CDR1 and CDR2 sequences are LNHDA and SQIVND (reference sequence). Trimming took 2 bases from V and 0 from J, leaving 16 bases between them. The CDR3 protein is CASSINQQQRANYGYTF. The CDR3 nucleotides are TGTGCCAGTAGTATAAATCAACAACAGAGAGCTAACTATGGCTACACCTTC.

V gene TRBV5-3 combines with J gene TRBJ2-7; D not certain. TRBV5-3 is an ORF, with its function uncertain. This CDR3 is built from 16 residues. V lost 8 bases, J lost 0 bases, and 21 bases lay in between. CDR3 coding DNA: TGTGCCAGCAGCCCGAGACTTAGCAGGAGCTCCTACGAGCAGTACTTC. The encoded protein is CASSPRLSRSSYEQYF.

The chain couples TRBV28 to TRBJ1-1, with unresolved D. In germline, CDR1 is MDHEN, CDR2 SYDVKM. This CDR3 comprises 18 residues. With 5 bases removed from V and 4 bases from J, the gap between germline ends came to 26 bases. The CDR3 DNA reads TGTGCCAGCAGTGGGGAGGCGGAGGAGAGTGGGCAAACCACTGAAGCTTTCTTT. Translation gives CASSGEAEESGQTTEAFF.

The J gene is TRBJ2-7, the V gene TRBV7-3, with 7 bases aligning to TRBD1. Per germline, CDR1 SGHTA and CDR2 FQGTGA. V shed 6 bases, J shed 2 bases, and the junction held 7 bases outside the gene matches. The CDR3 sequence is 14 residues long. CDR3 nucleotide sequence: TGTGCCAGCAGGGATTCCAGGGGGACCTACGAGCAGTACTTC. As protein: CASRDSRGTYEQYF.

This clonotype has a count of ten or more. V gene TRBV7-6 combines with J gene TRBJ2-1, with TRBD2 matching 7 bases. The ends lost 6 bases at V and 6 bases at J; junction bases unmatched: 14. The CDR3 spans 16 residues. Germline V gives CDR1 SGHVS, CDR2 FNYEAQ. CDR3 sequence (DNA): TGTGCCAGCAGTCCACTTTTTTCGGGGGGAGCCAATGAGCAGTTCTTC. Translation: CASSPLFSGGANEQFF.

This chain joins TRBV30 and TRBJ2-4, with D unclear. Germline V gene sequence: CDR1 GTSNPN, CDR2 SVGIG (reference sequence). The length of the CDR3 is 14 residues. The ends were cut back, 2 bases at V and 4 bases at J, with 12 bases in the middle. CDR3 protein: CAWSNIRDKNIQYF. The CDR3 DNA reads TGTGCCTGGAGTAATATAAGGGATAAAAACATTCAGTACTTC.

The chain is built from TRBV27 and TRBJ1-2; D uncertain. V was pared by 2 bases and J by 7 bases, with 14 bases between. Germline V gene sequence: CDR1 MNHEY, CDR2 SMNVEV (reference sequence). The CDR3 spans 14 residues. The CDR3 DNA is TGTGCCAGCAGTTTAAGTGGTTTACTATTTGGCTACACCTTC. Its protein product is CASSLSGLLFGYTF.

There are a few counts of this clonotype. The rearrangement links TRBV2 to TRBJ2-2; D call uncertain. Germline V gene data show CDR1 as SNHLY and CDR2 as FYNNEI. CDR3 size: 14 residues. Deletions cut 4 bases from V and 1 base from J, with 7 bases between. CDR3 sequence reads: CASSGRENTGELFF. Here the CDR3 DNA reads TGTGCCAGCAGTGGACGAGAGAACACCGGGGAGCTGTTTTTT. The full variable domain, completed using reference TRBV2 and TRBJ2-2, is EPEVTQTPSHQVTQMGQEVILRCVPISNHLYFYWYRQILGQKVEFLVSFYNNEISEKSEIFDDQFSVERPDGSNFTLKIRSTKLEDSAMYFCASSGRENTGELFFGEGSRLTVL.